The present TCR beta chain was sequenced within a study of tissue T cells after allogeneic stem cell transplantation (dated 2022 in TCRdb). Background on the whole study: The study profiled TCR beta repertoires in many tissues obtained from research autopsies of patients with and without GVHD, and also in mouse models of GVHD. The human part of the study was a prospective observational study with no blinding and no randomization. The full study reports these points: Only a few T cell clones appeared in more than one patient, yet motif-based clustering showed tissue-specific repertoire signatures that were shared between patients. The study did not determine which tissue TCRs were alloreactive or antigen-specific, and some clones might have been persisting host cells. Within patients, how anatomically similar tissues were was a major factor shaping TCR repertoire composition, regardless of disease or transplant status. In both patients and mice, T cells from blood and spleen picked up only a limited part of the TCR repertoire that was detected in tissues. Sampling depth was acknowledged as a limitation, and the patient cohort was both small and clinically heterogeneous.

The CDR3 spans 14 residues, from the cysteine through the phenylalanine. Shown are 39 bases from within the CDR3, in frame from base 1. The germline V gene encodes CDR1 KGHTA and CDR2 FQNQQP. The library was made by the immunoSEQ multiplex PCR assay. Adaptive Biotechnologies performed TCRbeta CDR3 sequencing at survey depth and reported CDR3 sequences, V/J genes, productive frequency, and template counts. TCR beta CDR3 regions were amplified from genomic DNA rather than RNA. The study's own analysis went as follows. Jensen-Shannon divergence was used to quantify pairwise repertoire overlap between tissues, with a value of 1 meaning complete divergence and a value of 0 meaning identical repertoires. Tissues were clustered by single-linkage agglomerative hierarchical clustering of pairwise JSD values, and the clustering results were displayed as dendrograms. GLIPH2 was run on all patient samples with simulation_depth 1000, kmer_min_depth 3 and cdr3_length_cutoff 8, and groups with more than two unique CDR3s were retained. A standardized tissue-overlap score was generated by extrapolating Jaccard GLIPH-group overlap across patients to a standard repertoire size of 1000 clones. To look at how diversity was associated with clinical or experimental variables, linear mixed-effect models were used, with tissue treated as a fixed effect and individual treated as a random effect. This is the immuneACCESS table as TCRdb keeps it, with only in-frame sequences that have V and J called. A part of the clones is gone; compared with another copy, unresolved V genes explain less than half, and the rest is unexplained. The D gene and trimming were derived from the DNA, and the V and J assignments and clone size from that table. This sample gives more than 2,500 clones in total; less than 55% of them show up just once. The ten largest clones represent 28% of the sample.

According to the study, the label for this sample's time point signals: mouse harvest day 14 after allogeneic transplant. Mouse grafts combined 10^7 T-cell-depleted bone marrow cells with 10^6 splenic CD5+ T cells, given via tail vein injection. Mouse GVHD was modeled in a major MHC-mismatch B6 (H2b) into BALB/c (H2d) model, with tissues profiled at day 7 or 14. Mouse tissues and retro-orbital blood were harvested on day 7 or 14 post-transplant using separate sterile tools per animal; livers were flushed beforehand. Before genomic DNA isolation with the DNeasy Blood & Tissue Kit, mouse tissues were minced with razor blades in buffered saline. Notes on this clone: The antigen it recognizes is unknown. Throughout, gene names and germline sequences are given for the mouse. The CDR3 end falls 1 residue outside the read, so it is completed with the germline J gene.

This TCR came from a female BALB/c mouse given C57BL/6 T cells with graft-versus-host disease after an allogeneic hematopoietic cell transplant. Sequenced material: lymph node tissue. The chain couples TRBV23 to TRBJ1-4; the table calls TRBD1, which could not be checked here. The CDR3 here reads CSSSAQGDGERLFF. The CDR3 DNA, read in part, is TGCTCCAGCAGTGCCCAGGGAGATGGCGAAAGATTATTT.